Listed here is a single T cell receptor beta chain. Researchers took blood at baseline, on cycle 4 day 1, and on cycle 7 day 1. The CDR3 runs to 17 residues. The trim removed 5 bases at V and 7 bases at J, leaving 18 bases unmatched. CDR1 SGHKS and CDR2 YYEKEE come from the germline V gene (reference sequence). This sample is part of a study of OX40 agonist ivuxolimab in advanced cancers. Clones were read by immunoSEQ multiplex PCR, and TCRdb kept only the in-frame ones, dropping some. The table lists approximately 65,000 clones, 87% of them singletons. The chain couples TRBV5-5 to TRBJ2-7; 10 positions agree with TRBD2. Sequenced material: CD4+ or CD8+ T cells sorted from blood, taken in a trial of the OX40 agonist ivuxolimab. This clonotype was sampled from an adult with an advanced solid tumor such as melanoma, head and neck, liver or kidney cancer. This CDR3 reads CASSSGPRAAGGKEQYF. Written as DNA, the CDR3 is TGTGCCAGCAGTTCCGGACCTCGGGCAGCGGGAGGGAAAGAGCAGTACTTC.